A selection of T cell receptor beta chains follows, all from one sample in a study of blood T cells in healthy people across ages. Via MiXCR, TCRdb re-called the 5' RACE reads, giving one row per CDR3 protein. The repertoire has around 650,000 distinct CDR3 sequences, roughly 43% of them found once; the top ten carry around 30%. Source material: blood. These receptors were taken from an elderly man in good health. Both conserved end residues are part of each CDR3. D genes are given only for firm matches. Some rows mark clone size as missing; the rest say once, few, many or name a class of expanded clone.

v_call	d_call	clone_size	j_call	cdr3_aa	cdr3_nt
TRBV6-2/TRBV6-3	TRBD1	-	TRBJ2-7	CASSYRSLTSTGIEQYF	TGTGCCAGCAGTTACCGTTCCCTTACATCGACAGGGATCGAGCAGTACTTC
TRBV11-2	TRBD1	many	TRBJ1-2	CASSLSNRGSRQGTVSYGYTF	TGTGCCAGCAGCTTATCTAATCGGGGTAGTCGACAGGGGACAGTAAGCTATGGCTACACCTTC
TRBV20-1	-	-	TRBJ2-5	CSARTDKETQYF	TGCAGTGCCAGGACAGATAAAGAGACCCAGTACTTC
TRBV6-4	TRBD1	-	TRBJ2-7	CAIDGQASCEQYF	TGTGCCATCGATGGACAGGCCTCCTGCGAGCAGTACTTC
TRBV28	TRBD1	-	TRBJ2-7	CASSTPRGQRYEQYF	TGTGCCAGCAGCACCCCCCGGGGACAGCGGTACGAGCAGTACTTC
TRBV28	-	-	TRBJ2-5	CASSLPGMTSGNEQYF	TGTGCCAGCAGCCTACCTGGGATGACCAGCGGCAATGAGCAGTACTTC
TRBV5-1	-	-	TRBJ1-4	CASSQQGSNEKLFF	TGCGCCAGCAGCCAGCAGGGCTCTAATGAAAAACTGTTTTTT
TRBV11-2	TRBD2	-	TRBJ2-5	CASSSPGTSGFLWGAQYF	TGTGCCAGCAGCTCCCCCGGGACTAGCGGATTCTTATGGGGGGCCCAGTACTTC
TRBV25-1	TRBD2	few	TRBJ2-3	CASSERSGGLTTDTQYF	TGTGCCAGCAGTGAACGCAGCGGGGGCCTCACCACAGATACGCAGTATTTT
TRBV6-2/TRBV6-3	-	few	TRBJ2-1	CASSYLIGGDPYNEQFF	TGTGCCAGCAGTTACTTAATCGGCGGTGATCCCTACAATGAGCAGTTCTTC
TRBV18	-	-	TRBJ2-7	CASSQKGNEQYF	TGTGCCAGCTCACAAAAAGGCAACGAGCAGTACTTC
TRBV9	-	few	TRBJ2-1	CASSVVAGASSYNEQFF	TGTGCCAGCAGCGTAGTTGCGGGGGCAAGCTCCTACAATGAGCAGTTCTTC
TRBV29-1	-	few	TRBJ2-3	CSLTADTQYF	TGCAGCCTAACCGCAGATACGCAGTATTTT
TRBV5-1	-	few	TRBJ1-4	CASSLGGGLDEKLFF	TGCGCCAGCAGCTTGGGAGGGGGATTGGATGAAAAACTGTTTTTT
TRBV6-2/TRBV6-3	TRBD1	few	TRBJ2-5	CASRRTGNQETQYF	TGTGCCAGCCGAAGGACAGGGAACCAAGAGACCCAGTACTTC
TRBV15	TRBD1	many	TRBJ1-5	CATSRDLGQHLSNQPQHF	TGTGCCACCAGCAGAGATTTGGGACAGCACCTTAGCAATCAGCCCCAGCATTTT
TRBV7-8	-	-	TRBJ2-7	CASSAPRNDEQYF	TGTGCCAGCAGCGCCCCGAGAAACGACGAGCAGTACTTC
TRBV9	-	-	TRBJ2-7	CASSVAGRGNEQYF	TGTGCCAGCAGCGTAGCAGGCAGGGGCAACGAGCAGTACTTC
TRBV3-1	-	-	TRBJ2-3	CASSRIHTQYF	TGTGCCAGCAGCCGTATACATACGCAGTATTTT
TRBV27	TRBD1	many	TRBJ1-2	CASRQGANYGYTF	TGTGCCAGCAGGCAGGGGGCGAACTATGGCTACACCTTC
TRBV6-1	-	-	TRBJ2-3	CASSAWRGRLTDTQYF	TGTGCCAGCAGTGCGTGGAGGGGGCGCCTCACAGATACGCAGTATTTT
TRBV7-2	-	-	TRBJ2-3	CASSPAGALPDTQYF	TGTGCCAGCAGCCCTGCTGGTGCTTTACCAGATACGCAGTATTTT
TRBV12-3/TRBV12-4	-	few	TRBJ1-2	CAMKRGPRTANYGYTF	TGTGCCATGAAGAGGGGACCGAGGACAGCTAACTATGGCTACACCTTC
TRBV10-3	-	many	TRBJ2-3	CAISESTDTQYF	TGTGCCATCAGTGAGTCGACAGATACGCAGTATTTT
TRBV2	-	-	TRBJ1-2	CASMRGGLTNYGYTF	TGTGCCAGCATGCGGGGAGGGCTTACTAACTATGGCTACACCTTC
TRBV20-1	TRBD2	-	TRBJ2-3	CSATYLTGGTQYF	TGCAGTGCTACGTACCTCACGGGGGGGACGCAGTATTTT
TRBV7-8	-	-	TRBJ2-4	CASSQEHGLTKNIQYF	TGTGCCAGCAGCCAGGAGCACGGATTGACCAAAAACATTCAGTACTTC
TRBV29-1	-	few	TRBJ2-5	CSVIGQETQYF	TGCAGCGTCATAGGTCAAGAGACCCAGTACTTC
TRBV4-1	TRBD2	few	TRBJ2-3	CASSQEGLFADTQYF	TGCGCCAGCAGCCAAGAGGGACTATTCGCAGATACGCAGTATTTT
TRBV7-6	TRBD2	few	TRBJ2-1	CASSSTYSGRGYNEQFF	TGTGCCAGCAGCTCCACGTATAGCGGGAGAGGCTACAATGAGCAGTTCTTC
TRBV7-2	TRBD2	many	TRBJ2-3	CASSLVPGLAGNTDTQYF	TGTGCCAGCAGCTTAGTCCCGGGACTAGCGGGCAACACAGATACGCAGTATTTT
TRBV7-9	-	-	TRBJ1-2	CASSPQVGGNYGYTF	TGTGCCAGCAGCCCCCAGGTGGGGGGCAACTATGGCTACACCTTC
TRBV30	-	-	TRBJ2-1	CAWSENEQFF	TGTGCCTGGAGTGAAAATGAGCAGTTCTTC
TRBV24-1	TRBD2	-	TRBJ2-5	CATSDSTRTSAETQYF	TGTGCCACCAGTGACTCTACTCGGACTAGCGCAGAGACCCAGTACTTC
TRBV24-1	-	-	TRBJ2-1	CATSDSGAGSYNEQFF	TGTGCCACCAGTGATTCAGGGGCCGGCTCCTACAATGAGCAGTTCTTC
TRBV4-1	TRBD2	-	TRBJ2-3	CASSRNERTSGRAQQYF	TGCGCCAGCAGCCGAAACGAAAGAACTAGCGGGAGGGCTCAGCAGTATTTT
TRBV24-1	TRBD1	-	TRBJ2-3	CATSNRDRGADTQYF	TGTGCCACCAGCAACCGGGACAGGGGAGCGGATACGCAGTATTTT
TRBV6-4	TRBD2	many	TRBJ2-7	CASSGRDSLAGPAYEQYF	TGTGCCAGCAGTGGCCGGGACAGTCTAGCGGGACCCGCCTACGAGCAGTACTTC
TRBV20-1	-	-	TRBJ1-6	CSARGRNNSPLHF	TGCAGTGCTAGGGGGCGGAATAATTCACCCCTCCACTTT
TRBV6-2/TRBV6-3	-	few	TRBJ2-7	CASSLLPYEQYF	TGTGCCAGCAGCTTACTCCCCTACGAGCAGTACTTC
TRBV9	-	few	TRBJ2-1	CASSVAPTVGEQFF	TGTGCCAGCAGCGTAGCCCCGACCGTTGGTGAGCAGTTCTTC
TRBV7-2	-	once	TRBJ1-1	CASSPGRRVGAEAFF	TGTGCCAGCAGCCCGGGACGGCGGGTAGGCGCTGAAGCTTTCTTT
TRBV19	TRBD2	many	TRBJ2-7	CASRLAGEKQYF	TGTGCCAGCCGACTAGCGGGAGAAAAGCAGTACTTC
TRBV7-2	-	few	TRBJ2-7	CASSLEGPAQETPYF	TGCGCCAGCAGCTTAGAAGGGCCAGCTCAAGAGACCCCGTACTTC
TRBV20-1	TRBD2	-	TRBJ2-2	CSAAGLARTGELFF	TGCAGTGCCGCTGGACTAGCGAGGACCGGGGAGCTGTTTTTT
TRBV7-2	TRBD2	few	TRBJ2-1	CASSYNLLAGNNEQFF	TGTGCCAGCAGCTACAACCTACTAGCGGGAAACAATGAGCAGTTCTTC
TRBV6-1	TRBD1	once	TRBJ2-1	CASSPHTFRDRVNNEQFF	TGTGCCAGCAGTCCTCATACTTTCCGGGACAGGGTAAACAATGAGCAGTTCTTC
TRBV6-2/TRBV6-3	TRBD2	-	TRBJ2-2	CASSSHSGSAGELFF	TGTGCCAGCAGTTCGCATAGCGGGAGTGCCGGGGAGCTGTTTTTT
TRBV18	TRBD1	-	TRBJ1-5	CASSSIGTGFSQHF	TGTGCCAGCTCGTCAATCGGGACAGGGTTCTCCCAGCATTTT
TRBV29-1	TRBD1	few	TRBJ1-2	CSVATPDRGYGYTF	TGCAGCGTAGCAACCCCAGACAGGGGATATGGCTACACCTTC
TRBV5-1	TRBD1	-	TRBJ1-1	CASSPEAGGLNTEAFF	TGCGCCAGCAGCCCAGAAGCAGGGGGATTGAACACTGAAGCTTTCTTT
TRBV11-2	-	-	TRBJ2-6	CASSLGATQISGANVLTF	TGTGCCAGCAGCTTAGGGGCAACGCAGATCTCTGGGGCCAACGTCCTGACTTTC
TRBV20-1	TRBD1	few	TRBJ2-5	CSARAGGRETQYF	TGCAGTGCTAGAGCAGGGGGTAGGGAGACCCAGTACTTC
TRBV5-6	-	many	TRBJ2-1	CASSSGQSSYNEQFF	TGTGCCAGCAGTAGCGGTCAGAGCTCCTACAATGAGCAGTTCTTC
TRBV14	TRBD2	many	TRBJ2-5	CASSQGLAETQYF	TGTGCCAGCAGCCAGGGACTAGCGGAGACCCAGTACTTC
TRBV15	TRBD2	few	TRBJ2-7	CATSSPQRGSSYEQYF	TGTGCCACCAGCAGTCCCCAGCGGGGAAGCTCCTACGAGCAGTACTTC
TRBV18	-	-	TRBJ2-7	CASSPDTGSFGEQYF	TGTGCCAGCTCACCCGATACAGGGAGTTTTGGCGAGCAGTACTTC